This TCR beta chain was retrieved from a study of CD8 T cells in ankylosing spondylitis. The TCR beta libraries were generated through quantitative 5'-RACE incorporating molecular barcodes. TCRdb used MiXCR to reprocess the 5' RACE reads, holding one entry per CDR3 protein. Found here are around 220,000 distinct CDR3 sequences, roughly 18% of them singletons; the top ten hold approximately 42%. The table lists this clonotype with a few counts. The antigen is not known. Study-level points and caveats: A motif of roughly eight highly homologous TCR beta variants was seen as apparently characteristic of ankylosing spondylitis blood. Clones linked to disease were reported to show significant enrichment in matched ankylosing spondylitis synovial fluid. Disease-linked clones were found to be CD8+ and relatively rare in peripheral blood. Several of the motif variants were reported before in synovial fluid and blood from reactive arthritis.

Sample: blood, either unsorted or a sorted T cell fraction (not recorded which). This sequence originates from a male donor with ankylosing spondylitis.

The CDR3 sequence: CASSHTDRAYEQYF. As DNA, the CDR3 is TGCGCCAGCAGCCACACGGACAGGGCGTACGAGCAGTACTTC. V is TRBV4-1 and J is TRBJ2-7; TRBD1 aligns across 8 bases. Germline CDR1 and CDR2: MGHRA and YSYEKL. The CDR3 length is 14 residues. Losses at the gene ends were 3 bases for V and 4 bases for J; bases not matched to a gene: 5.